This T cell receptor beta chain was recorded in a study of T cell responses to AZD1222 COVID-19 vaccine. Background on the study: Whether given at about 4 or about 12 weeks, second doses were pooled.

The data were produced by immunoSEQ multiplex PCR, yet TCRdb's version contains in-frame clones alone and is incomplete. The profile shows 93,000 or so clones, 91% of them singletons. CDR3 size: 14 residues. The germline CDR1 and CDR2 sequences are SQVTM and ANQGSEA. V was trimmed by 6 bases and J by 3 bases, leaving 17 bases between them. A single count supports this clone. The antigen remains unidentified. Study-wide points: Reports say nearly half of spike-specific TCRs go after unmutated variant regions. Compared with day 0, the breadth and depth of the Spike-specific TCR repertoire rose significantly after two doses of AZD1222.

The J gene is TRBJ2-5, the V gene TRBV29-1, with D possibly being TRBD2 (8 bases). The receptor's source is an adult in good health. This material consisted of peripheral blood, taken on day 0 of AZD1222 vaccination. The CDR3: CSVRGTAGEETQYF. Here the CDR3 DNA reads TGCAGCGTCCGCGGGACAGCGGGGGAAGAGACCCAGTACTTC.